Detailed here is one T cell receptor (beta chain). Study processing details: How many nucleated cells were present was estimated from reference gene primer amplification. Clones were read by immunoSEQ multiplex PCR, and TCRdb kept only the in-frame ones, dropping some. The DNA gave D and trimming, while V, J and clone size come from that table. The repertoire holds 30,000 to 40,000 clones, with roughly 85% as singletons. This specimen comes from a study of blood T cell repertoires in COVID-19. The wider study: From the United States, Italy and Spain came samples of acute and convalescent COVID-19. T cells, B-cell-depleted T cells, or PBMCs supplied cDNA or gDNA.

Sample: peripheral blood. The sequence was collected from a woman aged 60-70 years with active COVID-19.

The CDR3, as DNA: TGCAGTGCTAGTTTAGCCATATCCTACAATGAGCAGTTCTTC. Translated: CSASLAISYNEQFF. The chain carries TRBV20-1 and TRBJ2-1; D remains ambiguous. CDR3 length equals 14 residues. The V end lost 3 bases, the J end lost 1 base, and 10 bases lay between the germline ends. Germline loops: CDR1 DFQATT, CDR2 SNEGSKA (reference sequence).